The clone carrying this T cell receptor (beta chain) came up once. The sample originates from a study of T cell changes during pregnancy in multiple sclerosis. Assay used: immunoSEQ multiplex PCR; TCRdb lists only in-frame clones, some missing. The sample carries approximately 88,000 clones, almost 95% recorded once. The sample in question was peripheral blood, obtained in the third trimester of pregnancy. The TCR sequence derives from a female donor with multiple sclerosis, enrolled in a pregnancy study.

The CDR3 bases are TGTGCCAGCAGTTTCGGGACAGGGGTATCCAATGAGCAGTTCTTC. Protein product: CASSFGTGVSNEQFF. V is TRBV27 and J is TRBJ2-1; 10 nucleotides match TRBD1. The CDR3 is 15 residues long. CDR1 MNHEY and CDR2 SMNVEV come from the germline V gene (reference sequence). V was pared by 3 bases and J by 6 bases, with 5 bases of the junction left unmatched.